In its sample, the clone carrying this TCR beta chain was seen a few times. The data were obtained in a study of cytomegalovirus exposure and HLA in healthy donors. The CDR3 spans 16 residues. Trimming removed 4 bases from V and 0 bases from J; junction bases left unmatched: 8. In germline, CDR1 is SGHTA, CDR2 FQGTGA. A multiplex PCR was run with 60 Vbeta primers and 13 Jbeta primers. This table comes from immunoSEQ multiplex PCR, and its TCRdb copy is limited to in-frame clones, with some not included. The sample yields about 120,000 clones, more than 60% seen once. The TCR was taken from a man in his forties in good health and CMV-seropositive. Sequences were obtained from PBMCs. The chain combines TRBV7-3 with TRBJ1-1; 7 bases align to TRBD1. The CDR3 bases are TGTGCCAGCAGCTCAAAGACAGGGCCGCTGAACACTGAAGCTTTCTTT. It codes for CASSSKTGPLNTEAFF. Combining the CDR3 with reference TRBV7-3 and TRBJ1-1 gives the whole variable domain GAGVSQTPSNKVTEKGKYVELRCDPISGHTALYWYRQSLGQGPEFLIYFQGTGAADDSGLPNDRFFAVRPEGSVSTLKIQRTERGDSAVYLCASSSKTGPLNTEAFFGQGTRLTVV.